This entry describes one TCR beta chain. TCRdb keeps only in-frame clones here, not all; method: immunoSEQ multiplex PCR. The table lists approximately 67,000 clones, just over 90% of them singletons. This entry belongs to a study of T cells after somatic rescue of genetic block. Germline V CDR1 and CDR2: SQVTM, ANQGSEA. The V gene lost 6 bases and the J gene lost 2 bases, with 14 bases spanning the gap. The CDR3 has 13 amino acids. The receptor's source is a man aged 40-50 years. The sequenced material came from peripheral blood mononuclear cells (PBMCs). The chain employs TRBV29-1 and TRBJ2-7, with a weak D call TRBD2 (5 bases). CDR3: CSVKAGLAYEQYF. The CDR3 DNA sequence: TGCAGCGTGAAGGCCGGACTTGCCTACGAGCAGTACTTC.